The rows below give T cell receptor beta chains drawn from one sample of a study of T-cell reconstitution after alpha-beta-depleted transplantation in children. TCRdb redid the calling of the PCR reads with MiXCR, one entry per CDR3 protein. The table lists about 400,000 distinct CDR3 sequences, around 20% of them singletons, with around 4% in the top ten. Sample: PBMCs from the stem cell graft donor, taken from the stem cell graft. The receptors come from a human donor who donated a stem cell graft to a child with acute myeloid leukemia. CDR3s include the opening cysteine and the closing phenylalanine or tryptophan. Fields, in order: clone size, V gene, J gene, CDR3 protein. Not all rows give a size; the values are once, few, many and, for expanded clones, a class.

clone_size: few
v_call: TRBV4-1
j_call: TRBJ2-3
cdr3_aa: CASSQESTTDTQYF

clone_size: few
v_call: TRBV15
j_call: TRBJ2-2
cdr3_aa: CATSRNINTGELFF

clone_size: -
v_call: TRBV12-3/TRBV12-4
j_call: TRBJ1-5
cdr3_aa: CASGPFSDQPQHF

clone_size: -
v_call: TRBV5-1
j_call: TRBJ1-2
cdr3_aa: CASSQGSNYGYTF

clone_size: -
v_call: TRBV3-1
j_call: TRBJ2-1
cdr3_aa: CASGPTSGSYNEQFF

clone_size: few
v_call: TRBV5-1
j_call: TRBJ2-5
cdr3_aa: CASSPNLSQETQYF

clone_size: -
v_call: TRBV7-9
j_call: TRBJ2-5
cdr3_aa: CASSLVNVAELQETQYF

clone_size: -
v_call: TRBV6-1
j_call: TRBJ2-5
cdr3_aa: CASRRLGLAGEETQYF

clone_size: -
v_call: TRBV10-1
j_call: TRBJ1-1
cdr3_aa: CASSRQVEGTEAFF

clone_size: -
v_call: TRBV7-2
j_call: TRBJ2-7
cdr3_aa: CASSGGSASSYEQYF

clone_size: many
v_call: TRBV20-1
j_call: TRBJ2-1
cdr3_aa: CSARALGTGGYNEQFF

clone_size: many
v_call: TRBV12-3/TRBV12-4
j_call: TRBJ2-4
cdr3_aa: CAISGPGASPQYF

clone_size: few
v_call: TRBV28
j_call: TRBJ2-1
cdr3_aa: CASIGGASDEQFF

clone_size: few
v_call: TRBV12-3/TRBV12-4
j_call: TRBJ2-1
cdr3_aa: CASSRTPGTVGEQFF

clone_size: once
v_call: TRBV7-7
j_call: TRBJ2-3
cdr3_aa: CASSLEASGRGGTDTQYF

clone_size: few
v_call: TRBV7-2
j_call: TRBJ2-1
cdr3_aa: CASSHRRAGSYNEQFF

clone_size: -
v_call: TRBV10-3
j_call: TRBJ1-2
cdr3_aa: CGISDPRGAVYGYTF

clone_size: many
v_call: TRBV7-2
j_call: TRBJ2-1
cdr3_aa: CASSFGLAGGYEQFF

clone_size: many
v_call: TRBV29-1
j_call: TRBJ2-5
cdr3_aa: CSALAGEQETQYF

clone_size: -
v_call: TRBV10-1
j_call: TRBJ2-1
cdr3_aa: CARGRDRSYNEQFF

clone_size: many
v_call: TRBV6-4
j_call: TRBJ1-1
cdr3_aa: CASSHDRENTEAFF

clone_size: -
v_call: TRBV9
j_call: TRBJ1-5
cdr3_aa: CASSAPRRGGNQPQHF

clone_size: many
v_call: TRBV29-1
j_call: TRBJ2-1
cdr3_aa: CSVGWQGADEQFF

clone_size: -
v_call: TRBV30
j_call: TRBJ1-1
cdr3_aa: CAWSRSNTEAFF

clone_size: few
v_call: TRBV6-1
j_call: TRBJ2-1
cdr3_aa: CASSEMTGSRNEQFF

clone_size: few
v_call: TRBV29-1
j_call: TRBJ2-2
cdr3_aa: CSVEAPTGGNTGELFF

clone_size: many
v_call: TRBV29-1
j_call: TRBJ2-7
cdr3_aa: CSVVRSYEQYF

clone_size: -
v_call: TRBV9
j_call: TRBJ2-2
cdr3_aa: CASNLQGAATGELFF

clone_size: -
v_call: TRBV28
j_call: TRBJ2-4
cdr3_aa: CASSLQGPIQYF

clone_size: -
v_call: TRBV28
j_call: TRBJ2-5
cdr3_aa: CASRERETQYF

clone_size: few
v_call: TRBV5-5
j_call: TRBJ2-2
cdr3_aa: CASSLGIDPTRLTGELFF

clone_size: -
v_call: TRBV4-3
j_call: TRBJ2-5
cdr3_aa: CASSQSGRRETQYF

clone_size: -
v_call: TRBV9
j_call: TRBJ2-1
cdr3_aa: CASSVGDYSYNEQFF

clone_size: -
v_call: TRBV5-1
j_call: TRBJ2-1
cdr3_aa: CASSLVLDYNEQFF

clone_size: few
v_call: TRBV24-1
j_call: TRBJ2-1
cdr3_aa: CATSGRSYNEQFF

clone_size: -
v_call: TRBV4-1
j_call: TRBJ2-3
cdr3_aa: CASSQAPGSASTDTQYF

clone_size: many
v_call: TRBV10-3
j_call: TRBJ2-7
cdr3_aa: CAIRGSSSSYEQYF

clone_size: few
v_call: TRBV4-3
j_call: TRBJ2-2
cdr3_aa: CASSRRQGLAGRTGELFF

clone_size: -
v_call: TRBV25-1
j_call: TRBJ2-3
cdr3_aa: CASSEFGGDTQYF

clone_size: -
v_call: TRBV10-3
j_call: TRBJ2-2
cdr3_aa: CAISSRDMGNTGELFF

clone_size: few
v_call: TRBV2
j_call: TRBJ2-7
cdr3_aa: CASNLAGGNEQYF

clone_size: many
v_call: TRBV29-1
j_call: TRBJ2-5
cdr3_aa: CSVDGVDTSETQYF

clone_size: -
v_call: TRBV4-1
j_call: TRBJ1-1
cdr3_aa: CASSQGDRGLTEAFF

clone_size: few
v_call: TRBV5-1
j_call: TRBJ1-2
cdr3_aa: CASSQDTSNYGYTF

clone_size: -
v_call: TRBV5-1
j_call: TRBJ2-7
cdr3_aa: CASSPRSVDSYEQYF

clone_size: many
v_call: TRBV29-1
j_call: TRBJ2-7
cdr3_aa: CSVEGFPKGGQYF

clone_size: many
v_call: TRBV24-1
j_call: TRBJ2-1
cdr3_aa: CATSDLASGSSNEQFF

clone_size: -
v_call: TRBV5-5
j_call: TRBJ2-3
cdr3_aa: CASSFIGDTQYF

clone_size: -
v_call: TRBV6-5
j_call: TRBJ2-5
cdr3_aa: CASSYSMGAEETQYF

clone_size: -
v_call: TRBV14
j_call: TRBJ1-1
cdr3_aa: CASSQAVTEAFF